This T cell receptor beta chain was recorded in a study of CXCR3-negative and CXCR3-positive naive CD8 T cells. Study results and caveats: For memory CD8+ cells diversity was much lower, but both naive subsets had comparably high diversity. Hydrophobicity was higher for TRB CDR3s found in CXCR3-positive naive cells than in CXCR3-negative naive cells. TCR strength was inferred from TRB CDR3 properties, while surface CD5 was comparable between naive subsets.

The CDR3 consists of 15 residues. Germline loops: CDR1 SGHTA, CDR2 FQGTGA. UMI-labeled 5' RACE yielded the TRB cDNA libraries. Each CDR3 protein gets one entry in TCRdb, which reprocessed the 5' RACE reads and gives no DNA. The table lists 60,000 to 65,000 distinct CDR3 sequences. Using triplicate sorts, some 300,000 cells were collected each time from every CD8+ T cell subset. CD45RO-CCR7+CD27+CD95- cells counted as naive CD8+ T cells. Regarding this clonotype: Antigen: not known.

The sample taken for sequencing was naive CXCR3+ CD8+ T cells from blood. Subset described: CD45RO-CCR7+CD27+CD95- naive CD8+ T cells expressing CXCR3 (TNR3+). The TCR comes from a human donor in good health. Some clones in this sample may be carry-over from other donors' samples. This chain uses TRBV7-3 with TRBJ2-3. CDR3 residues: CASSPTAISTDTQYF. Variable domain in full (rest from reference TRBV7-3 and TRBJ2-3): GAGVSQTPSNKVTEKGKYVELRCDPISGHTALYWYRQSLGQGPEFLIYFQGTGAADDSGLPNDRFFAVRPEGSVSTLKIQRTERGDSAVYLCASSPTAISTDTQYFGPGTRLTVL.